The TCR beta chain under discussion was sequenced for a study of PD-L1 blockade in urothelial cancer. Study context: Blood analysis occurred 3 weeks (second dose) and 6 weeks after treatment start. Findings of the study overall: Durable benefit was linked to greater 3-week expansion of tumor-associated blood clones.

Germline loops: CDR1 MNHNY, CDR2 SVGAGI (reference sequence). With 2 bases clipped from V and 2 bases from J, the junction kept 1 base outside the gene matches. This CDR3 is built from 14 residues. TCRdb keeps only in-frame clones here, not all; method: immunoSEQ multiplex PCR. Seen here are 15,000 to 20,000 clones, about 90% observed once, and the top ten hold about 6%. The patients had locally advanced or metastatic urothelial carcinoma. With regard to this clone: Its antigen is unknown.

The material was PBMCs, obtained around atezolizumab (anti-PD-L1) treatment. The receptor's source is a man aged 50-59 years with urothelial cancer. The chain links TRBV6-6 to TRBJ2-7, with 9 bases aligning to TRBD1. The DNA of the CDR3 is TGTGCCAGCAGTTACCGGGACAGGGCCTACGAGCAGTACTTC. Translating it yields CASSYRDRAYEQYF.